This T cell receptor (beta chain) was recorded in a study of blood T cell repertoires in COVID-19. Those who participated ranged in age from roughly 18 to 95 years and resided in under 25 US areas. Grouping used clinical history reported by participants in a survey and questionnaire. Donors of Cohort 3 who recovered were those that had two negative PCRs, clearance, or symptom resolution. Methods used by the authors: Reference gene primer amplification gave nucleated cell count estimates. Only in-frame clones appear in the TCRdb table, and some are missing; sequencing was by immunoSEQ multiplex PCR. That table furnishes V, J and clone size, whereas the DNA furnished D and trimming. Here the sample spans 350,000 to 450,000 clones, 80% to 90% being singletons. The TCR was taken from a man younger than 40 who had recovered from COVID-19. The sample taken for sequencing was PBMCs or T cells enriched from blood (not recorded which).

CDR3 loop: CASSRAQGVRGTDTQYF. The CDR3 region has the DNA TGTGCCAGCAGTCGGGCCCAAGGAGTGAGGGGGACAGATACGCAGTATTTT. V usage is TRBV25-1 and J usage is TRBJ2-3; D might be TRBD1 (6 bases). CDR1 is MGHDK and CDR2 is SYGVNS in the germline V gene. V lost 5 bases and J lost 3, with 21 bases in between. The CDR3 spans 17 residues. The full variable domain, with the rest looked up from reference TRBV25-1 and TRBJ2-3, is EADIYQTPRYLVIGTGKKITLECSQTMGHDKMYWYQQDPGMELHLIHYSYGVNSTEKGDLSSESTVSRIRTEHFPLTLESARPSHTSQYLCASSRAQGVRGTDTQYFGPGTRLTVL.